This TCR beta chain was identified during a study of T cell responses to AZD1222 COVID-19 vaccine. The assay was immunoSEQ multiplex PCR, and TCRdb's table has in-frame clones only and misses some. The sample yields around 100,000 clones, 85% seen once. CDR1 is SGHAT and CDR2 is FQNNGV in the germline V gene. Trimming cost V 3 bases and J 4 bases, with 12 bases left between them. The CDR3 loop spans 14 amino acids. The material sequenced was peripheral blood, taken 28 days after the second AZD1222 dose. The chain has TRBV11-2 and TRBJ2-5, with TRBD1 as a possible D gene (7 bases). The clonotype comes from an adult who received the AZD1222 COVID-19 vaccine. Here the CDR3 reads CASSFNQGGETQYF. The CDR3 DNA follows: TGTGCCAGCAGCTTTAACCAGGGGGGAGAGACCCAGTACTTC.